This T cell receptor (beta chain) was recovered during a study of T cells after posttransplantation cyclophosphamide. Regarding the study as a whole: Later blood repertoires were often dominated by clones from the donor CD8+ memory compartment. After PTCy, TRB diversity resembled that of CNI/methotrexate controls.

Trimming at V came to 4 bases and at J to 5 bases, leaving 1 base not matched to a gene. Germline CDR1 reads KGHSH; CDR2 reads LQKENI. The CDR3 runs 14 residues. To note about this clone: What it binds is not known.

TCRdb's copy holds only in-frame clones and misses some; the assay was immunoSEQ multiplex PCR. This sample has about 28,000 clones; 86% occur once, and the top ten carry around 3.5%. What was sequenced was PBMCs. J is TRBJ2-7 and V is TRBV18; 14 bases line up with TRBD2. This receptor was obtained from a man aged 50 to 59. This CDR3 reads CASSLGLAGDEQYF. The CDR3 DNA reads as TGTGCCAGCTCACTGGGACTAGCGGGAGACGAGCAGTACTTC.